The 20 T cell receptor beta chains in this list originate from one sample, sequenced in a study of beta chain features in type 1 diabetes (dated by TCRdb to 2017 to 2018). Libraries were built with the immunoSEQ multiplex PCR assay. The entire isolated RNA was reverse transcribed using the High Capacity cDNA Reverse Transcription Kit, and thus expressed TCRB transcripts were sequenced. TCRdb took this table from immuneACCESS and kept in-frame rearrangements with V and J called. Such tables lack part of the clones; where checked against another copy, unresolved V genes explain under half of the gap, and the rest is unexplained. The table for this sample lists some 150,000 clones; over 9.5% of them were counted only once. The top ten hold about 1.3% of the sample. The sample taken for sequencing was naive CD4+ T cells from blood. Reading the label with the study, this specimen's cell subset or site is: true naive CD4+ T cells. The receptors originated from a young man in good health.

The rearrangement uses TRBV18 and TRBJ2-5; 11 positions agree with TRBD2. The ends lost 3 bases at V and 2 bases at J; junction bases unmatched: 5. Germline V gene sequence: CDR1 KGHSH, CDR2 LQKENI. This CDR3 is 16 amino acids long. CDR3 protein: CASSPLGLADQETQYF. In nucleotides, the CDR3 is TGTGCCAGCTCACCGCTGGGACTAGCGGATCAAGAGACCCAGTACTTC.

This clone was counted only a few times. The chain employs TRBV5-1 and TRBJ2-6; TRBD1 matches 8 bases. This CDR3 has 15 residues. With V trimmed by 0 bases and J by 4 bases, 0 bases remained unmatched. CDR1 is SGHRS, CDR2 YFSETQ, per germline. This CDR3 is CASSLGQGGANVLTF. The CDR3 DNA is TGCGCCAGCAGCTTGGGACAGGGGGGGGCCAACGTCCTGACTTTC.

In this sample, this clone turned up a few times. The J gene is TRBJ1-3, the V gene TRBV7-2; 7 nucleotides line up with TRBD1. From germline, CDR1 is SGHTA and CDR2 FQGNSA. The CDR3 spans 15 residues. Germline trimming cut 4 bases from V and 4 bases from J; bases unmatched to any gene: 7. CDR3 DNA: TGTGCCAGCAGCTCGCGACAGGGCTGGGGAAACACCATATATTTT. Its protein is CASSSRQGWGNTIYF.

V is TRBV6-1 and J is TRBJ1-6; D unclear. Germline CDR1 is MNHNS and CDR2 is SASEGT. With 2 bases removed from V and 7 bases from J, the gap between germline ends came to 6 bases. This CDR3 spans 13 amino acids. The CDR3 DNA sequence: TGTGCCAGCAGTGAACGCGGGAATTCACCCCTCCACTTT. Its translation: CASSERGNSPLHF.

The chain couples TRBV2 to TRBJ2-7; D unresolved. The germline V gene has CDR1 SNHLY and CDR2 FYNNEI. V was shortened by 0 bases and J by 2 bases, with 11 bases between the two germline ends. The CDR3 covers 15 residues. CDR3 sequence: CASSEAPGQTYEQYF. The CDR3, as DNA: TGTGCCAGCAGTGAAGCGCCTGGTCAGACCTACGAGCAGTACTTC.

This clone was found a few times. J is TRBJ1-5 and V is TRBV19; D call uncertain. With 1 base removed from V and 1 base from J, the gap between germline ends came to 8 bases. The germline V gene has CDR1 LNHDA and CDR2 SQIVND (reference sequence). CDR3 length: 15 residues. The chain's CDR3 is CASSIGRGSNQPQHF. The CDR3 DNA follows: TGTGCCAGTAGTATAGGGAGAGGGAGCAATCAGCCCCAGCATTTT.

This clone was recorded a few times. The rearrangement uses TRBV7-2 and TRBJ1-6, with D perhaps matching TRBD1 (5 bases). V lost 4 bases and J lost 0, with 10 bases in between. The CDR3 sequence is 16 residues long. Germline lookup yields CDR1 SGHTA and CDR2 FQGNSA. The CDR3 protein is CASSYRQSSYNSPLHF. In DNA form, the CDR3 reads TGTGCCAGCAGCTATCGACAGAGCTCCTATAATTCACCCCTCCACTTT.

This chain uses TRBV5-6 with TRBJ2-7; 15 bases are a match to TRBD2. Germline V gene lookup returns CDR1 SGHDT and CDR2 YYEEEE. The V and J ends lost 5 bases and 7 bases, in that order; junction bases with no gene match: 10. CDR3 size: 16 residues. This chain's CDR3 is CASSTDTGLAGGEQYF. For the CDR3, the DNA is TGTGCCAGCAGTACGGATACGGGACTAGCGGGGGGAGAGCAGTACTTC.

Regarding this clone: This sample includes further DNA sequences coding for the same CDR3. The chain recombines TRBV4-3 with TRBJ2-3, with a possible D match to TRBD1 (6 bases). Germline lookup yields CDR1 LGHNA and CDR2 YSLEER. V lost 1 base to trimming and J lost 1 base, with 9 bases between them. The CDR3 has 15 residues. CDR3 nucleotides: TGCGCCAGCAGCCAAGCTCCAGGGGGCACAGATACGCAGTATTTT. Encoded protein: CASSQAPGGTDTQYF.

This clone appeared a few times. V usage is TRBV7-2 and J usage is TRBJ1-2; 10 bases agree with TRBD1. The CDR3 is made up of 14 amino acids. V was clipped by 5 bases and J by 7 bases; unmatched bases: 7. Germline CDR1 and CDR2: SGHTA and FQGNSA. CDR3 amino acids: CASSRGTGASGYTF. In nucleotides, the CDR3 is TGTGCCAGCAGCCGCGGGACAGGGGCATCTGGCTACACCTTC. Using reference TRBV7-2 and TRBJ1-2 for the parts outside the CDR3, the full variable domain is GAGVSQSPSNKVTEKGKDVELRCDPISGHTALYWYRQSLGQGLEFLIYFQGNSAPDKSGLPSDRFSAERTGGSVSTLTIQRTQQEDSAVYLCASSRGTGASGYTFGSGTRLTVV.

The rearrangement joins TRBV7-6 to TRBJ2-3; 9 bases map to TRBD1. V was pared by 10 bases and J by 4 bases, with 9 bases of the junction left unmatched. Germline-derived CDR1 and CDR2 are SGHVS and FNYEAQ. CDR3 size: 14 residues. The CDR3 sequence: CATSTGQGSDTQYF. CDR3 DNA sequence: TGTGCCACCTCGACGGGACAGGGCTCAGATACGCAGTATTTT.

The rearrangement joins TRBV7-2 to TRBJ2-7; 10 nucleotides align to TRBD1. The CDR3 is made up of 14 amino acids. V dropped 5 bases and J dropped 2; count of bases not matched to a gene: 3. The germline CDR1 and CDR2 sequences are SGHTA and FQGNSA. This chain's CDR3 is CASSPDRGTYEQYF. DNA for the CDR3: TGTGCCAGCAGCCCGGACAGGGGGACCTACGAGCAGTACTTC.

V and J are TRBV11-2 and TRBJ2-5; TRBD2 matches 9 bases. The CDR3 sequence is 17 residues long. Per germline, CDR1 SGHAT and CDR2 FQNNGV. V trimming: 1 base; J trimming: 4 bases; junction bases outside the gene matches: 10. The CDR3 DNA follows: TGTGCCAGCAGCTTAGGTGTAGGGCGGGGGGGCAGAGAGACCCAGTACTTC. This encodes CASSLGVGRGGRETQYF.

The chain has TRBV7-2 and TRBJ1-4, with 7 bases lining up with TRBD1. The CDR3 sequence is 14 residues long. J lost 5 bases, V lost 4 bases, and 4 bases had no gene match. Germline V gives CDR1 SGHTA, CDR2 FQGNSA. The CDR3 region is CASSWDSENEKLFF. CDR3 bases: TGTGCCAGCAGCTGGGACAGCGAAAATGAAAAACTGTTTTTT. The entire variable domain, with the rest obtained from reference TRBV7-2 and TRBJ1-4, is as follows: GAGVSQSPSNKVTEKGKDVELRCDPISGHTALYWYRQSLGQGLEFLIYFQGNSAPDKSGLPSDRFSAERTGGSVSTLTIQRTQQEDSAVYLCASSWDSENEKLFFGSGTQLSVL.

This clone was seen only a few times. V and J are TRBV18 and TRBJ2-5; D remains unclear. CDR1 and CDR2 from the germline V gene are KGHSH and LQKENI. Trimming took off 5 bases at V and 1 base at J, with 14 bases between the two ends. The CDR3 consists of 15 residues. CDR3 protein: CASSTGRPGQETQYF. CDR3 sequence (DNA): TGTGCCAGCTCAACGGGTCGTCCGGGCCAAGAGACCCAGTACTTC.

This clone appeared a few times. The V call is TRBV21-1, the J call TRBJ2-1; TRBD1, the table's D call, was not compared with the DNA. TRBV21-1 is deemed a pseudogene. The CDR3 length is 16 residues. CDR3 bases: TGTGCCAGCAGCAAATTGGTGGGACAGGGACTTAATGAGCAGTTCTTC. It specifies CASSKLVGQGLNEQFF.

This clone was seen ten or more times. This rearrangement joins TRBV29-1 to TRBJ2-1; 7 bases match TRBD1. Germline CDR1 and CDR2: SQVTM and ANQGSEA. The CDR3 runs 13 residues. With V trimmed by 1 base and J by 6 bases, 3 bases remained unmatched. CDR3 region: CSVEGDRANEQFF. The CDR3 coding sequence is TGCAGCGTTGAAGGCGACAGGGCCAATGAGCAGTTCTTC.

In its sample, this clone was seen a few times. This chain joins TRBV11-2 and TRBJ2-1; D possibly corresponds to TRBD2 (6 bases). Trimming cost V 3 bases and J 8 bases, with 14 bases left between them. This CDR3 contains 14 residues. CDR1 SGHAT and CDR2 FQNNGV come from the germline V gene. The CDR3: CASSLGLARDEQFF. As DNA, the CDR3 is TGTGCCAGCAGCTTGGGGCTAGCGCGCGATGAGCAGTTCTTC.

The chain links TRBV18 to TRBJ2-1, with 9 bases aligning to TRBD1. This CDR3 contains 14 residues. V shed 3 bases, J shed 8 bases, and the junction held 5 bases outside the gene matches. Germline-derived CDR1 and CDR2 are KGHSH and LQKENI. Written as DNA, the CDR3 is TGTGCCAGCTCACCCGGGACAGGGTCCGATGAGCAGTTCTTC. Its translation is CASSPGTGSDEQFF.

The chain is built from TRBV5-8 and TRBJ1-2; 7 bases match TRBD1. V was clipped by 0 bases and J by 4 bases; unmatched bases: 3. The CDR3 is made up of 14 amino acids. From germline, CDR1 is SGHTS and CDR2 YDEGEE. CDR3 protein: CASSLGSGGYGYTF. The CDR3 DNA reads TGTGCCAGCAGCTTGGGTTCAGGGGGCTATGGCTACACCTTC.